These T cell receptor beta chains were read from a single sample in a study of cytomegalovirus exposure and HLA in healthy donors. TCRdb keeps only in-frame clones here, not all; method: immunoSEQ multiplex PCR. The table shows around 190,000 clones, with roughly 80% occurring only once. The specimen sequenced was PBMCs. Receptors originate from a woman in her late teens or twenties in good health and CMV-seronegative. The CDR3 runs from the conserved cysteine through the conserved F or W. The D gene is left open where the match is weak. Some rows mark clone size as missing; the rest say once, few, many or name a class of expanded clone.

clone_size	j_call	d_call	v_call	cdr3_aa	cdr3_nt
NA	TRBJ2-3	NA	TRBV30	CAWSVLRETDTQYF	TGTGCCTGGAGTGTATTACGGGAGACAGATACGCAGTATTTT
NA	TRBJ2-5	NA	TRBV4-1	CASSQVKEETQYF	TGCGCCAGCAGCCAAGTGAAGGAGGAGACCCAGTACTTC
few	TRBJ2-1	TRBD2	TRBV9	CASSAFLAGDYNEQFF	TGTGCCAGCAGCGCCTTCCTAGCGGGAGATTACAATGAGCAGTTCTTC
NA	TRBJ1-1	TRBD1	TRBV6-5	CASSYSLTGVNPEAFF	TGTGCCAGCAGTTATTCCTTGACAGGGGTTAACCCTGAAGCTTTCTTT
once	TRBJ2-3	TRBD1	TRBV9	CASSFSLGQETDTQYF	TGTGCCAGCAGCTTCTCGCTAGGACAGGAAACAGATACGCAGTATTTT
NA	TRBJ2-1	TRBD2	TRBV7-2	CASNEGGREYNEQFF	TGTGCCAGCAACGAGGGCGGGAGAGAGTACAATGAGCAGTTCTTC
NA	TRBJ2-3	NA	TRBV28	CASSLSLDELDTQYF	TGTGCCAGCAGCCTTTCCCTAGATGAATTGGATACGCAGTATTTT
NA	TRBJ2-7	TRBD2	TRBV27	CASRLGGNYEQYF	TGTGCCAGCAGGCTGGGAGGGAACTACGAGCAGTACTTC
NA	TRBJ1-1	NA	TRBV19	CASSIWRGGRTEAFF	TGTGCCAGTAGTATATGGCGGGGGGGGCGCACTGAAGCTTTCTTT
NA	TRBJ1-1	TRBD1	TRBV2	CASSAGGDVTEAFF	TGTGCCAGCAGTGCAGGGGGCGATGTCACTGAAGCTTTCTTT
NA	TRBJ1-2	TRBD1	TRBV25-1	CASSNTGTDGYTF	TGTGCCAGCAGTAACACCGGGACAGATGGCTACACCTTC
NA	TRBJ1-3	NA	TRBV12-5	CASGPDRFSGNTIYF	TGTGCTAGTGGTCCCGACAGATTCTCTGGAAACACCATATATTTT
NA	TRBJ1-2	NA	TRBV14	CASSQDQIPRGYTF	TGTGCCAGCAGCCAAGATCAGATCCCACGAGGCTACACCTTC
NA	TRBJ1-6	TRBD1	TRBV18	CASSPQGALSNSPLHF	TGTGCCAGCTCACCACAGGGGGCGCTTTCTAATTCACCCCTCCACTTT
once	TRBJ2-5	TRBD2	TRBV7-9	CASSRGLAGDTTTQYF	TGTGCCAGCAGCCGAGGACTAGCGGGAGACACAACAACCCAGTACTTC
NA	TRBJ1-5	NA	TRBV7-9	CASSLESQPQHF	TGTGCCAGCAGCTTAGAGAGCCAGCCCCAGCATTTT
NA	TRBJ1-6	NA	TRBV5-4	CASSPDSSSSYNSPLHF	TGTGCCAGCAGCCCGGACAGTTCGAGCTCCTATAATTCACCCCTCCACTTT
NA	TRBJ1-1	NA	TRBV13	CASSPLGEGDTEAFF	TGTGCCAGCAGCCCACTCGGGGAGGGGGACACTGAAGCTTTCTTT
NA	TRBJ2-3	TRBD2	TRBV15	CATSRGRGAEADTQYF	TGTGCCACCAGCAGAGGGCGGGGGGCCGAGGCAGATACGCAGTATTTT
few	TRBJ2-7	NA	TRBV15	CATSRDQSSYEQYF	TGTGCCACCAGCAGAGATCAGTCCTCCTACGAGCAGTACTTC
NA	TRBJ2-1	TRBD2	TRBV28	CASIPTSGREIEQFF	TGTGCCAGCATCCCGACTAGCGGGAGGGAGATTGAGCAGTTCTTC
NA	TRBJ2-2	TRBD1	TRBV9	CASSVERTGGPKNTGELFF	TGTGCCAGCAGCGTAGAAAGGACAGGGGGTCCTAAGAATACCGGGGAGCTGTTTTTT
NA	TRBJ2-7	NA	TRBV5-1	CASSLNPDRGARYEQYF	TGCGCCAGCAGCTTAAACCCCGATCGGGGGGCCCGCTACGAGCAGTACTTC
NA	TRBJ2-3	TRBD2	TRBV27	CASSLSGLAVSTDTQYF	TGTGCCAGCAGTTTATCGGGGCTAGCGGTGAGCACAGATACGCAGTATTTT
NA	TRBJ1-6	NA	TRBV7-2	CASSGGTPPGSPLHF	TGTGCCAGCAGCGGGGGGACCCCCCCTGGATCACCCCTCCACTTT
NA	TRBJ1-2	NA	TRBV6-5	CASRSGDYGYTF	TGTGCCAGCAGGTCAGGGGACTATGGCTACACCTTC
NA	TRBJ2-1	TRBD2	TRBV7-2	CASSLDGRDGNEQFF	TGTGCCAGCAGCTTAGACGGGAGGGATGGCAATGAGCAGTTCTTC
NA	TRBJ1-6	TRBD1	TRBV5-1	CASSFGTENSPLHF	TGCGCCAGCAGCTTCGGGACAGAGAATTCACCCCTCCACTTT
NA	TRBJ1-5	NA	TRBV5-6	CASSLGGGGQPQHF	TGTGCCAGCAGCCTGGGGGGAGGCGGTCAGCCCCAGCATTTT
NA	TRBJ1-2	NA	TRBV28	CASSSQSRTSGYTF	TGTGCCAGCAGTTCGCAAAGCAGGACTTCTGGCTACACCTTC
NA	TRBJ2-5	TRBD1	TRBV7-7	CASSHRGGDPQETQYF	TGTGCTAGCAGCCACAGGGGTGGGGACCCCCAAGAGACCCAGTACTTC
NA	TRBJ1-1	NA	TRBV7-2	CASSSSGHPNTEAFF	TGTGCCAGCAGCTCCTCGGGACATCCAAACACTGAAGCTTTCTTT
NA	TRBJ2-1	TRBD2	TRBV6-1	CASSGVSSGAYNEQFF	TGTGCCAGCAGTGGCGTTTCTAGCGGTGCCTACAATGAGCAGTTCTTC
NA	TRBJ2-3	NA	TRBV7-3	CASTDQAGGTDTQYF	TGTGCCAGCACCGACCAGGCGGGTGGCACAGATACGCAGTATTTT
once	TRBJ1-2	NA	TRBV7-2	CASSYLVYLYGYTF	TGTGCCAGCAGTTACCTAGTGTACCTCTATGGCTACACCTTC
NA	TRBJ1-6	NA	TRBV19	CASSIGRGEAPLHF	TGTGCCAGTAGTATAGGCAGGGGAGAAGCACCCCTCCACTTT
NA	TRBJ2-5	TRBD2	TRBV19	CASTERRTSGETQYF	TGTGCCAGTACCGAGAGACGGACTAGCGGAGAGACCCAGTACTTC
NA	TRBJ2-5	TRBD2	TRBV7-2	CASSALTSGGETQYF	TGTGCCAGCAGCGCCTTGACTAGCGGGGGAGAGACCCAGTACTTC
NA	TRBJ1-2	NA	TRBV9	CASSVAGNYGYTF	TGTGCCAGCAGCGTAGCAGGGAACTATGGCTACACCTTC
once	TRBJ2-7	NA	TRBV6-1	CASSEARAGAPWEQYF	TGTGCCAGCAGTGAAGCGAGGGCAGGGGCCCCCTGGGAGCAGTACTTC
NA	TRBJ1-1	NA	TRBV28	CASRTPGRPEAFF	TGTGCCAGCAGGACCCCGGGGAGACCTGAAGCTTTCTTT
NA	TRBJ2-1	TRBD2	TRBV5-1	CASRIAGSNEQFF	TGCGCCAGCAGGATAGCGGGATCCAATGAGCAGTTCTTC
NA	TRBJ2-5	TRBD1	TRBV27	CASSFLRDRGETQYF	TGTGCCAGCAGTTTCTTGAGGGACAGGGGAGAGACCCAGTACTTC
NA	TRBJ2-2	NA	TRBV7-7	CASSPETFLGELFF	TGTGCTAGCAGCCCCGAGACTTTTCTAGGGGAGCTGTTTTTT
NA	TRBJ2-7	TRBD1	TRBV19	CASSSIGQGAKDEQYF	TGTGCCAGTAGTTCCATTGGTCAGGGGGCCAAGGACGAGCAGTACTTC
NA	TRBJ2-1	NA	TRBV4-1	CASSQKNPNGYNEQFF	TGCGCCAGCAGCCAAAAAAACCCGAACGGCTACAATGAGCAGTTCTTC
few	TRBJ1-3	NA	TRBV21-1	CASSKDREQTGGLDTIYF	TGTGCCAGCAGCAAAGACCGAGAGCAGACAGGGGGCTTGGACACCATATATTTT